The present entry profiles one T cell receptor (beta chain) with its context. Some clones are missing from TCRdb's copy, which holds only in-frame ones; the method was immunoSEQ multiplex PCR. The data contain approximately 200,000 clones, roughly 82% of them seen just once; the ten biggest clones take up under 9.5%. The data were taken from a study of blood T cell repertoires in COVID-19. Participants spanned ages 18 to 89 years and resided in roughly 22 US areas. Among Cohort 3 donors, those recovered had two negative PCRs, clearance, or symptom resolution. V dropped 2 bases and J dropped 4 bases, with 6 bases sitting between them. The CDR3 covers 12 residues.

The V and J genes are TRBV12-3 or TRBV12-4 and TRBJ2-7, with no clear D. The receptor was isolated from a woman aged 25 to 39 who had recovered from COVID-19. Input material: PBMCs or T cells enriched from blood (not recorded which). In DNA, the CDR3 is TGTGCCAGCAGTTTACAATCATACGAGCAGTACTTC. Protein: CASSLQSYEQYF.